This entry lists 24 T cell receptor beta chains sequenced from one sample in a study of blood T cell repertoires in COVID-19. The assay was immunoSEQ multiplex PCR, and TCRdb's table has in-frame clones only and misses some. Among roughly 70,000 clones listed, approximately 84% were seen once. The specimen was peripheral blood. The source is a human donor in a cohort sampled during active COVID-19.

This rearrangement joins TRBV9 to TRBJ2-3, with 10 bases fitting TRBD2. The V gene end was trimmed by 3 bases and the J gene end by 4 bases; junction bases not matched to a gene: 5. This CDR3 has 15 amino acids. The V gene's germline CDR1 is SGDLS and CDR2 YYNGEE. CDR3 loop: CASSAGLAYADTQYF. The CDR3 region has the DNA TGTGCCAGCAGCGCGGGACTAGCGTACGCAGATACGCAGTATTTT.

This chain uses TRBV6-5 with TRBJ2-2; D not certain. This CDR3 is 13 amino acids long. Trimming shortened V by 2 bases and J by 4 bases, and 5 bases separated the two germline ends. Per germline, CDR1 MNHEY and CDR2 SVGAGI. CDR3 sequence reads: CASSYGPTGELFF. The CDR3, as DNA: TGTGCCAGCAGTTACGGCCCCACCGGGGAGCTGTTTTTT.

The chain carries TRBV15 and TRBJ1-5, with D perhaps matching TRBD1 (5 bases). Germline V gene data show CDR1 as LNHNV and CDR2 as YYDKDF (reference sequence). The V end lost 1 base, the J end lost 3 bases, and 10 bases lay between the germline ends. This CDR3 region has 15 residues. CDR3 sequence: CATSRADRFNQPQHF. CDR3 nucleotides: TGTGCCACCAGCAGAGCAGACAGATTCAATCAGCCCCAGCATTTT.

On this clone itself: Other nucleotide sequences from this sample produce the same CDR3. The V and J genes are TRBV5-5 and TRBJ2-7; TRBD1 matches at 9 bases. The CDR3 has 14 residues. J gave up 4 bases and V 2 bases, and 4 bases lay outside the gene matches. From germline, CDR1 is SGHKS and CDR2 YYEKEE (reference sequence). CDR3 sequence reads: CASSLGTGTYEQYF. The CDR3 DNA sequence: TGTGCCAGCAGCTTAGGGACAGGGACGTACGAGCAGTACTTC.

This CDR3 reads CASSPGARTDTQYF. DNA of the CDR3: TGTGCCAGCAGCCCCGGAGCGAGGACAGATACGCAGTATTTT. The V call is TRBV7-8, the J call TRBJ2-3; D ambiguous. In germline, CDR1 is SGHVS, CDR2 FQNEAQ. Trimming stripped 5 bases from V and 3 bases from J, with 12 bases between. This CDR3 region has 14 residues.

The chain links TRBV7-9 to TRBJ1-3; 7 bases are shared with TRBD1. This CDR3 spans 15 amino acids. Germline values: CDR1 SEHNR, CDR2 FQNEAQ (reference sequence). V was pared by 5 bases and J by 4 bases, with 8 bases of the junction left unmatched. For the CDR3, the DNA is TGTGCCAGCAGCAACCCACAGGGGAGAGGAAACACCATATATTTT. Translation: CASSNPQGRGNTIYF.

With respect to this clone: An end of the junction differs from the germline gene, which may be a read error. The chain combines TRBV6-1 with TRBJ2-7, with D possibly TRBD1 on 6 matching bases. The CDR3 extends over 16 amino acids. Germline CDR1 reads MNHNS; CDR2 reads SASEGT. CDR3 coding DNA: TGTGCCAGCAGCGAAGCCCATTGGACAGATGTCTACGAGCAGTACTTC. It translates to CASSEAHWTDVYEQYF.

The CDR3 DNA follows: TGTGCCAGCTCACCTTTGAGGTCAGATACGCAGTATTTT. Its protein is CASSPLRSDTQYF. This sequence joins TRBV18 and TRBJ2-3, with no clear D. The CDR3 extends over 13 amino acids. CDR1 and CDR2 (germline): KGHSH, LQKENI. With 3 bases removed from V and 4 bases from J, the gap between germline ends came to 8 bases.

In DNA, the CDR3 is TGTGCCAGCTCACCGGGACAGCGAGGACAGCCCCAGCATTTT. This sequence encodes CASSPGQRGQPQHF. The chain carries TRBV18 and TRBJ1-5, with 7 bases identical to TRBD1. Trimming removed 3 bases from V and 7 bases from J; junction bases left unmatched: 6. Per germline, CDR1 KGHSH and CDR2 LQKENI. The CDR3 consists of 14 residues.

This chain joins TRBV27 and TRBJ2-3; TRBD1 aligns across 9 bases. The germline CDR1 and CDR2 sequences are MNHEY and SMNVEV (reference sequence). V shed 9 bases and J 4 bases; nucleotides not matched to a gene: 8. The CDR3 consists of 14 residues. The CDR3, as DNA: TGTGCCAGTTCACGGGACAGGGTGGCAGATACGCAGTATTTT. As protein: CASSRDRVADTQYF.

The chain has TRBV5-1 and TRBJ2-1; perhaps TRBD1 as D (6 bases). The CDR3 has 15 residues. The V end was cut by 1 base, the J end by 5 bases, with 13 bases between. Germline-derived CDR1 and CDR2 are SGHRS and YFSETQ. CDR3 in amino acids: CASSLTGMGHNEQFF. In DNA, the CDR3 is TGCGCCAGCAGCTTGACAGGGATGGGGCACAATGAGCAGTTCTTC.

The CDR3 region is CAISEGTVNQPQHF. DNA for the CDR3: TGTGCCATCAGTGAGGGGACAGTGAATCAGCCCCAGCATTTT. V gene TRBV10-3 combines with J gene TRBJ1-5; 7 bases fit TRBD1. Germline CDR1 and CDR2: ENHRY and SYGVKD. CDR3 length: 14 residues. The V and J ends lost 2 bases and 4 bases, in that order; junction bases with no gene match: 2.

The rearrangement links TRBV9 to TRBJ1-2; 8 positions match TRBD1. This CDR3 spans 15 amino acids. Germline trimming cut 1 base from V and 5 bases from J; bases unmatched to any gene: 7. Germline CDR1 is SGDLS and CDR2 is YYNGEE. The CDR3 region is CASSVSWTGLYGYTF. CDR3 sequence (DNA): TGTGCCAGCAGCGTATCCTGGACAGGGCTTTATGGCTACACCTTC.

The chain is built from TRBV2 and TRBJ2-2, with unresolved D. Deletions cut 6 bases from V and 3 bases from J, with 8 bases between. Germline V gives CDR1 SNHLY, CDR2 FYNNEI. This CDR3 has 13 residues. The CDR3 sequence is CASSALHTGELFF. In DNA form, the CDR3 reads TGTGCCAGCAGCGCACTGCACACCGGGGAGCTGTTTTTT.

This clone appeared a single time. The rearrangement uses TRBV6-5 and TRBJ2-1; 12 nucleotides match TRBD2. CDR3 length: 15 amino acids. The V gene end was trimmed by 7 bases and the J gene end by 7 bases; junction bases not matched to a gene: 8. Per germline, CDR1 MNHEY and CDR2 SVGAGI. CDR3 bases: TGTGCCAGCATGGCGCTAGCGGGGGGGCTGAATGAGCAGTTCTTC. Translation: CASMALAGGLNEQFF.

The V and J genes are TRBV19 and TRBJ2-7; 7 positions match TRBD1. The CDR3 totals 13 residues. The V gene's germline CDR1 is LNHDA and CDR2 SQIVND (reference sequence). With V trimmed by 6 bases and J by 2 bases, 4 bases remained unmatched. CDR3: CASSSGTAYEQYF. Here the CDR3 DNA reads TGTGCCAGTAGCTCCGGGACAGCCTACGAGCAGTACTTC.

This chain links TRBV24-1 with TRBJ2-2, with 10 bases matching TRBD1. The ends lost 4 bases at V and 7 bases at J; junction bases unmatched: 8. This CDR3 is 16 amino acids long. Germline CDR1 reads KGHDR; CDR2 reads SFDVKD. The CDR3 DNA follows: TGTGCCACCAGTGACCCGGGACAGGGGATGGGCGGGGAGCTGTTTTTT. Protein: CATSDPGQGMGGELFF.

V gene TRBV5-1 combines with J gene TRBJ2-1; 8 nucleotides agree with TRBD2. The J segment lost 0 bases and the V segment lost 3 bases, leaving 2 bases of the junction unmatched. From germline, CDR1 is SGHRS and CDR2 YFSETQ. The CDR3 is made up of 15 amino acids. In DNA, the CDR3 is TGCGCCAGCAGCTCTAGCGGGTCCTCCTACAATGAGCAGTTCTTC. Amino acid sequence: CASSSSGSSYNEQFF.

V and J are TRBV6-5 and TRBJ2-1; 12 bases map to TRBD1. The CDR3 loop spans 14 amino acids. The germline CDR1 and CDR2 sequences are MNHEY and SVGAGI. V trimming: 10 bases; J trimming: 9 bases; junction bases outside the gene matches: 10. Here the CDR3 reads CATTRGQGATEQFF. For the CDR3, the DNA is TGTGCCACGACGAGGGGACAGGGGGCCACTGAGCAGTTCTTC.

V and J are TRBV18 and TRBJ1-5; 9 nucleotides agree with TRBD1. Trimming removed 3 bases from V and 2 bases from J; junction bases left unmatched: 5. CDR3 length: 16 amino acids. Looked up from germline, CDR1 is KGHSH and CDR2 is LQKENI. CDR3 residues: CASSPTTGGGNQPQHF. The CDR3 nucleotides read TGTGCCAGCTCACCGACGACAGGGGGAGGCAATCAGCCCCAGCATTTT.

The chain uses TRBV18 and TRBJ2-3; a weak D match, TRBD2 (5 bases). Trimming removed 1 base at V and 5 bases at J, with 16 bases between. CDR1 and CDR2 (germline): KGHSH, LQKENI. This CDR3 has 16 residues. The CDR3 DNA reads TGTGCCAGCTCACCACGGGCCGTAGGACGGGGAGATACGCAGTATTTT. Amino acids: CASSPRAVGRGDTQYF. The full variable domain, in which reference TRBV18 and TRBJ2-3 provide the parts outside the CDR3, is NAGVMQNPRHLVRRRGQEARLRCSPMKGHSHVYWYRQLPEEGLKFMVYLQKENIIDESGMPKERFSAEFPKEGPSILRIQQVVRGDSAAYFCASSPRAVGRGDTQYFGPGTRLTVL.

This clone was counted only a few times. This chain's CDR3 is CASSQEYGTTYEQYF. CDR3 coding DNA: TGTGCCAGCAGCCAAGAGTACGGGACAACCTACGAGCAGTACTTC. J is TRBJ2-7 and V is TRBV4-2, with a possible D match to TRBD1 (6 bases). Between the trimmed V and J ends, which lost 0 bases and 2 bases, there was a span of 11 bases. The CDR3 is 15 residues long. In germline, CDR1 is LGHNA, CDR2 YNFKEQ.

The J gene is TRBJ2-2, the V gene TRBV9, with D perhaps TRBD2 (5 bases). This CDR3 has 16 residues. V lost 0 bases to trimming and J lost 1 base, with 10 bases between them. CDR1 and CDR2 (germline): SGDLS, YYNGEE. The DNA of the CDR3 is TGTGCCAGCAGCGTAGGACTGGGGAGGAACACCGGGGAGCTGTTTTTT. Translating it yields CASSVGLGRNTGELFF.

V usage is TRBV3-1 (or the pseudogene TRBV3-2) and J usage is TRBJ1-2, with D uncertain. This CDR3 comprises 15 residues. V lost 3 bases to trimming and J lost 4 bases, with 15 bases between them. The germline V gene encodes CDR1 LGHDT and CDR2 YNNKEL (reference sequence). For the CDR3, the DNA is TGTGCCAGCAGCCAGTTCACAAGAACCGTCTATGGCTACACCTTC. It encodes CASSQFTRTVYGYTF.